This TCR beta chain was recovered during a study of neurological immune-mediated disorders. TCRdb processed the 5' RACE reads anew with MiXCR; each CDR3 protein has one entry. The sample contains some 28,000 distinct CDR3 sequences, approximately 24% of which appear only once. V gave up 6 bases and J gave up 4 bases; unmatched junction bases: 7. The CDR3 runs 14 residues. There are many counts of this clonotype. The J gene is TRBJ1-1, the V gene TRBV12-3 or TRBV12-4; TRBD1 agrees at 8 bases. This sequence originates from a man in his forties or fifties with HTLV-1-associated myelopathy (HAM/TSP). The sample was CD4+ T cells from blood. CDR3 bases: TGTGCCAGCAGCCCCACAGGGGGGGGCACTGAAGCTTTCTTT. It translates to CASSPTGGGTEAFF.